The clone carrying this T cell receptor (beta chain) was counted many times. V lost 5 bases and J 4 bases, leaving 15 bases between the germline ends. This CDR3 has 14 amino acids. The germline CDR1 and CDR2 sequences are SGHRS and YFSETQ. This sample is drawn from a study of T-cell reconstitution after alpha-beta-depleted transplantation in children. Unique molecular identifiers tagged the TCRbeta library. MiXCR, run by TCRdb on the PCR reads, gives a single entry per CDR3 protein. The sample has around 340,000 distinct CDR3 sequences; roughly 14% are singletons. This TCR derives from a human donor who donated a stem cell graft to a child with Fanconi anemia. This chain connects TRBV5-1 to TRBJ1-1, with a weak D call TRBD1 (6 bases). The input for sequencing was PBMCs, taken from the stem cell graft. CDR3 DNA sequence: TGCGCCAGCAGGTACGGGGGCACGATCACTGAAGCTTTCTTT. Protein sequence: CASRYGGTITEAFF.